Reported below is one T cell receptor beta chain. The CDR3 has 15 residues. The germline V gene has CDR1 MNHEY and CDR2 SVGAGI. V lost 6 bases, J lost 7 bases, and 12 bases stayed unmatched. TCRdb's copy holds only in-frame clones and misses some; the assay was immunoSEQ multiplex PCR. The sample gives about 140,000 clones, around 85% of which show up once; less than 7% is in the top ten. Assignments of participants to cohorts depended upon their own reported clinical history. The sample is drawn from a study of blood T cell repertoires in COVID-19. Across the study: The study drew acute and convalescent COVID-19 samples from the United States, Italy and Spain. The cDNA or gDNA used as material had been derived from T cells, B-cell-depleted T cells, or PBMCs.

This TCR came from a woman aged 35 to 49 who had recovered from COVID-19. The source material was PBMCs or T cells enriched from blood (not recorded which). The chain joins TRBV6-5 to TRBJ2-7; 10 bases align to TRBD2. The CDR3 nucleotides read TGTGCCAGCAGCTCTCTTAGCGGGGGGTCGGGAGAGCAGTACTTC. It codes for CASSSLSGGSGEQYF.